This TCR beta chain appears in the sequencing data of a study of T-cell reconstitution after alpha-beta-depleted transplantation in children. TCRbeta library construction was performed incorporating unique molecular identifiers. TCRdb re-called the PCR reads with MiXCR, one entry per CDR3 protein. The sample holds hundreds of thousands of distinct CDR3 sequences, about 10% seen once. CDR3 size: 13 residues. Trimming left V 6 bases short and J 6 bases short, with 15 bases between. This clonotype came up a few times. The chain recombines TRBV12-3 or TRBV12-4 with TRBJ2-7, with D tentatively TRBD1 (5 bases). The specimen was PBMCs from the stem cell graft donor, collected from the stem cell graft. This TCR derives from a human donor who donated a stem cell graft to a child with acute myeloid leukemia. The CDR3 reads CASRIREIGEQYF. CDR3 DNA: TGTGCCAGCAGGATCAGGGAAATTGGCGAGCAGTACTTC.